This T cell receptor beta chain is drawn from a study of T cells in Graves' hyperthyroidism and ophthalmopathy. The source material, RNA transcripts, was used to amplify TCR beta CDR3 regions. Carried out on the TCR CDR3, a first-round RT-PCR used the HTBI primer set. TCRdb independently ran MiXCR on the multiplex PCR reads; one entry per CDR3 protein. The sample comprises 350,000 to 450,000 distinct CDR3 sequences, about 15% of which are singletons, and roughly 35% rests with the top ten. The CDR3 totals 13 residues. Germline values: CDR1 SEHNR, CDR2 FQNEAQ (reference sequence). V was cut by 3 bases and J by 4 bases, with 6 bases left in between. The table lists this clonotype with many counts.

Input material: blood. This receptor was obtained from a woman in her 30s with Graves' hyperthyroidism that later progressed to Graves' ophthalmopathy. The rearrangement joins TRBV7-9 to TRBJ1-4; unclear D gene. The CDR3 DNA sequence: TGTGCCAGCAGCTTGAATATTAATGAAAAACTGTTTTTT. It translates to CASSLNINEKLFF.